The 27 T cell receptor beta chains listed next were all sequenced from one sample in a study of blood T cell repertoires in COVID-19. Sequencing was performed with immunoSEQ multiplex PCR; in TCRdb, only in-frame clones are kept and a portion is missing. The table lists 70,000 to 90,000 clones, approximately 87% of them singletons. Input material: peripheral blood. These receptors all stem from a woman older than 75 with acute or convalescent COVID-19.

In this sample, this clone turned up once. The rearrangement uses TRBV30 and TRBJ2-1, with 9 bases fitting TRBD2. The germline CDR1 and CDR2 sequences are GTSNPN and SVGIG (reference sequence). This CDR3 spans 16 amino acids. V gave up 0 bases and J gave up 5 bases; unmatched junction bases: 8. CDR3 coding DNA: TGTGCCTGGAGTGTACGGGTAGCGGGAGCCCACAATGAGCAGTTCTTC. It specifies CAWSVRVAGAHNEQFF. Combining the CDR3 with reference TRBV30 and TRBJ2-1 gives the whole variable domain SQTIHQWPATLVQPVGSPLSLECTVEGTSNPNLYWYRQAAGRGLQLLFYSVGIGQISSEVPQNLSASRPQDRQFILSSKKLLLSDSGFYLCAWSVRVAGAHNEQFFGPGTRLTVL.

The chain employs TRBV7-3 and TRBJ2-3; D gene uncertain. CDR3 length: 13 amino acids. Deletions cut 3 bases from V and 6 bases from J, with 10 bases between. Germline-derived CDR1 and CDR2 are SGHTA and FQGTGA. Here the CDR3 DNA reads TGTGCCAGCAGCTTTCGACCACAGGATACGCAGTATTTT. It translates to CASSFRPQDTQYF.

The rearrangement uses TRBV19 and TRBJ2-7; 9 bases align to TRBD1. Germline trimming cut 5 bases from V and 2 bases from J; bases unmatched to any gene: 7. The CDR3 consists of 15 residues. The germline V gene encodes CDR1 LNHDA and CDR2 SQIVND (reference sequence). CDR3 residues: CASSVGTGSPYEQYF. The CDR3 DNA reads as TGTGCCAGTAGTGTTGGGACAGGGTCCCCCTACGAGCAGTACTTC.

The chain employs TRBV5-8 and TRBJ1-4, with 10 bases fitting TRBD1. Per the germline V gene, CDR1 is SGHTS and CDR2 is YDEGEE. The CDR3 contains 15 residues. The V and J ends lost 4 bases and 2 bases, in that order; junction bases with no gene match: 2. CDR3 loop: CASSRQGATNEKLFF. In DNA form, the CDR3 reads TGTGCCAGCAGCCGACAGGGGGCGACTAATGAAAAACTGTTTTTT.

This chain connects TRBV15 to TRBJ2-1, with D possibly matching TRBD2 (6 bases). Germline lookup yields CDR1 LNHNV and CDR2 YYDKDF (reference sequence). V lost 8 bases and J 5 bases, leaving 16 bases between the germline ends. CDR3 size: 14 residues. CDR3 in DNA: TGTGCCACCCTGATGAGTAGCGGCCACAATGAGCAGTTCTTC. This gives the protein CATLMSSGHNEQFF.

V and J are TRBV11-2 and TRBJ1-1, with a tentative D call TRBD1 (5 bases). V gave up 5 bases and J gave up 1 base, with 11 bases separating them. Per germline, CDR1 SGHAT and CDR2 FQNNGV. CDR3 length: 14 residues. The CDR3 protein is CASSPRVSNTEAFF. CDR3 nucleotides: TGTGCCAGCAGCCCCAGGGTTTCGAACACTGAAGCTTTCTTT. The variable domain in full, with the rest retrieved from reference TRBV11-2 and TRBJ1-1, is EAGVAQSPRYKIIEKRQSVAFWCNPISGHATLYWYQQILGQGPKLLIQFQNNGVVDDSQLPKDRFSAERLKGVDSTLKIQPAKLEDSAVYLCASSPRVSNTEAFFGQGTRLTVV.

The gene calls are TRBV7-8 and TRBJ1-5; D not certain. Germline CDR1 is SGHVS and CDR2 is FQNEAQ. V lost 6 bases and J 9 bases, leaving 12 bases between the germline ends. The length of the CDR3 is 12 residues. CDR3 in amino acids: CASSSESVPQHF. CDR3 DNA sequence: TGTGCCAGCAGTTCTGAGAGCGTGCCCCAGCATTTT.

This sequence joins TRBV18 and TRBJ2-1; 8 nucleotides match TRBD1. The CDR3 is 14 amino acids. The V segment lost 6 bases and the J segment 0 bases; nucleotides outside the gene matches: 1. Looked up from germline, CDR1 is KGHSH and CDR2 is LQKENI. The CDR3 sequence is CASSGQGSYNEQFF. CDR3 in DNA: TGTGCCAGCTCCGGACAGGGCTCCTACAATGAGCAGTTCTTC. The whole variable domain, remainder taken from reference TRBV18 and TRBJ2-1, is NAGVMQNPRHLVRRRGQEARLRCSPMKGHSHVYWYRQLPEEGLKFMVYLQKENIIDESGMPKERFSAEFPKEGPSILRIQQVVRGDSAAYFCASSGQGSYNEQFFGPGTRLTVL.

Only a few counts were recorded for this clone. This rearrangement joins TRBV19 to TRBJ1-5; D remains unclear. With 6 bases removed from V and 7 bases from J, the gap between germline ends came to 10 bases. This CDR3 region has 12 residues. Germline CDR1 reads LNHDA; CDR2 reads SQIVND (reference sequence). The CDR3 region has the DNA TGTGCCAGTAGCTTGGGCGGGCAGCCCCAGCATTTT. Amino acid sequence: CASSLGGQPQHF. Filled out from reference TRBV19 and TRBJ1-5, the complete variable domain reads DGGITQSPKYLFRKEGQNVTLSCEQNLNHDAMYWYRQDPGQGLRLIYYSQIVNDFQKGDIAEGYSVSREKKESFPLTVTSAQKNPTAFYLCASSLGGQPQHFGDGTRLSIL.

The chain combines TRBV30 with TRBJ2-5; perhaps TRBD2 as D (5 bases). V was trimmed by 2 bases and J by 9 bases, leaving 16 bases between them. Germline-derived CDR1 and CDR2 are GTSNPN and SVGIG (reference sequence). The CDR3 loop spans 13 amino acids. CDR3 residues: CAWSYDKPGAQYF. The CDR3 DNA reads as TGTGCCTGGAGTTACGATAAGCCCGGGGCCCAGTACTTC.

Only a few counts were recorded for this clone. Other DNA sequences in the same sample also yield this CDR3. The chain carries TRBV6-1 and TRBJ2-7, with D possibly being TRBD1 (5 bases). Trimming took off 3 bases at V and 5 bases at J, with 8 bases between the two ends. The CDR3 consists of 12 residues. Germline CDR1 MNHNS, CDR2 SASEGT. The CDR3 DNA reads TGTGCCAGCAGTGATGTCAGGGACGAGCAGTACTTC. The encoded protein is CASSDVRDEQYF.

CDR3 region: CASSDHSGGAPDTQYF. CDR3 nucleotides: TGTGCCAGCAGCGACCATAGCGGGGGGGCCCCAGATACGCAGTATTTT. The genes are TRBV9 and TRBJ2-3; 11 positions match TRBD2. There are 16 residues in the CDR3. Trimming took 3 bases from V and 4 from J; bases not matched to a gene: 7. In germline, CDR1 is SGDLS, CDR2 YYNGEE.

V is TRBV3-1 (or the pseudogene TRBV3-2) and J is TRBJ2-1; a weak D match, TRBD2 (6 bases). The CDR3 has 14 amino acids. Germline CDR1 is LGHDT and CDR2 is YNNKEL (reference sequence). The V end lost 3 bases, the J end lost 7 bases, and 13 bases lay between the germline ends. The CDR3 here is CASSHNGGENEQFF. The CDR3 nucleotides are TGTGCCAGCAGCCACAACGGGGGTGAGAATGAGCAGTTCTTC.

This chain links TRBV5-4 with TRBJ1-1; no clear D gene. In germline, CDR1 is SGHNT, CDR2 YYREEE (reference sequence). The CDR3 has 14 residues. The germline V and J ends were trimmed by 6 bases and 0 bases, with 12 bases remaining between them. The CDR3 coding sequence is TGTGCCAGCACCGAAGGACTCGTGAACACTGAAGCTTTCTTT. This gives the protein CASTEGLVNTEAFF.

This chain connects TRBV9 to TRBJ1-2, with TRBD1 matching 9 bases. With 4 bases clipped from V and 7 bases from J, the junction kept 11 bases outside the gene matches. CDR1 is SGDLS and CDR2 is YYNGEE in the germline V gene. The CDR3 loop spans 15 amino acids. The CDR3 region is CASSPEGQGNFGYTF. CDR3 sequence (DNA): TGTGCCAGCAGCCCAGAGGGACAGGGCAATTTTGGCTACACCTTC.

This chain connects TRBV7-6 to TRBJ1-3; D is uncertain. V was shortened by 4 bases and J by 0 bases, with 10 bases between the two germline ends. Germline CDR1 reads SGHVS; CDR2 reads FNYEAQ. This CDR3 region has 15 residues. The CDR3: CASSSPADSGNTIYF. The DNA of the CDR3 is TGTGCCAGCAGCTCTCCAGCGGACTCTGGAAACACCATATATTTT.

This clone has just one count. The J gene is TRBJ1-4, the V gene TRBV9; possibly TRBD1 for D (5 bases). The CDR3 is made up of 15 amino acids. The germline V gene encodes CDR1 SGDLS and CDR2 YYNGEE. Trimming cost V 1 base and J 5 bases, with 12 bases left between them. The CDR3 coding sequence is TGTGCCAGCAGCGTATCGACAGACCTAAATGAAAAACTGTTTTTT. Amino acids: CASSVSTDLNEKLFF.

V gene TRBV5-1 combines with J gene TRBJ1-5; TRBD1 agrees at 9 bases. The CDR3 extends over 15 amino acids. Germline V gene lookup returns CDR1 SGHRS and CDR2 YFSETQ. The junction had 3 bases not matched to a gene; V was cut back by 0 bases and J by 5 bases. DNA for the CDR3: TGCGCCAGCAGCTTGGGACAGGGGGGAGATCAGCCCCAGCATTTT. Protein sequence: CASSLGQGGDQPQHF.

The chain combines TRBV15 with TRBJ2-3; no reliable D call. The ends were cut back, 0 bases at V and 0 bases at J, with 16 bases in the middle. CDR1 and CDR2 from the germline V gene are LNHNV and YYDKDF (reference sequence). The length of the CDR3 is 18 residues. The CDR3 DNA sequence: TGTGCCACCAGCAGAGATGGAAGACTGTTCTCTAGCACAGATACGCAGTATTTT. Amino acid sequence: CATSRDGRLFSSTDTQYF.

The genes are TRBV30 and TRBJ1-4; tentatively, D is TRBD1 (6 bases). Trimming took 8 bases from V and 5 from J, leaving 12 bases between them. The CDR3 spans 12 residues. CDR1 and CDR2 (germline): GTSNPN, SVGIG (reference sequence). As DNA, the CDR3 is TGTGCCATTGACAGGCCGAATGAAAAACTGTTTTTT. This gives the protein CAIDRPNEKLFF.

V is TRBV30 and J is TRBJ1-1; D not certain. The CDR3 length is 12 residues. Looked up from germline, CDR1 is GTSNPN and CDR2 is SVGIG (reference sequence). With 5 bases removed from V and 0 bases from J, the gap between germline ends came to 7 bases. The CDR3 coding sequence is TGTGCCTGGGGTAGAATGAACACTGAAGCTTTCTTT. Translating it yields CAWGRMNTEAFF. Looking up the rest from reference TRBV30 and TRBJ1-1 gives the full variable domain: SQTIHQWPATLVQPVGSPLSLECTVEGTSNPNLYWYRQAAGRGLQLLFYSVGIGQISSEVPQNLSASRPQDRQFILSSKKLLLSDSGFYLCAWGRMNTEAFFGQGTRLTVV.

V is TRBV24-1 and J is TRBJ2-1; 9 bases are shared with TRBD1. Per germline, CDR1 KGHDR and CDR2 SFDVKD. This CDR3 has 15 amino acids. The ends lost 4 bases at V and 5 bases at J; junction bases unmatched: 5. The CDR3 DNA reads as TGTGCCACCAGTGACCCCGGGACAGGGAACAATGAGCAGTTCTTC. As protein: CATSDPGTGNNEQFF.

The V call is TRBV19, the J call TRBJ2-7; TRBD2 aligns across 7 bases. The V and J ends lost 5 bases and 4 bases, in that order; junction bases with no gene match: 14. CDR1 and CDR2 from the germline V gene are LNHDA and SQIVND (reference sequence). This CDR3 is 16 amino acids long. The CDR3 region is CASSVSGARRFYEQYF. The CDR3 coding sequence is TGTGCCAGTAGTGTGAGCGGGGCCCGGCGGTTTTACGAGCAGTACTTC. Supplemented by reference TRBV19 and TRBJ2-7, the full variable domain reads DGGITQSPKYLFRKEGQNVTLSCEQNLNHDAMYWYRQDPGQGLRLIYYSQIVNDFQKGDIAEGYSVSREKKESFPLTVTSAQKNPTAFYLCASSVSGARRFYEQYFGPGTRLTVT.

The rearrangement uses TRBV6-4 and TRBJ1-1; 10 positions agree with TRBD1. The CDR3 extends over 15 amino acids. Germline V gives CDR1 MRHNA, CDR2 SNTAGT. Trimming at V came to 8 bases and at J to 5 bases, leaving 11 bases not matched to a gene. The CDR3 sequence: CASGHRTGGWTEAFF. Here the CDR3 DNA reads TGTGCCAGCGGCCATCGGACAGGGGGATGGACTGAAGCTTTCTTT.

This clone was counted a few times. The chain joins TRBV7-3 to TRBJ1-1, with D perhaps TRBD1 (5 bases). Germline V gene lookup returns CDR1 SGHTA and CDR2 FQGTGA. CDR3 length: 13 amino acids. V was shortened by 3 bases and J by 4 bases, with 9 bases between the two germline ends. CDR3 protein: CASSLEGSTEAFF. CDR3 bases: TGTGCCAGCAGCTTGGAGGGGAGCACTGAAGCTTTCTTT.

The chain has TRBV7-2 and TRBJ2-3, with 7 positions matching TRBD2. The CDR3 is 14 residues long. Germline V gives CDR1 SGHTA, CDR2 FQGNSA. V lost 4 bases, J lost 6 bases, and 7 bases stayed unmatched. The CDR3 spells CASSSRLAVDTQYF. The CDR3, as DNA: TGTGCCAGCAGCTCTCGACTAGCTGTGGATACGCAGTATTTT.

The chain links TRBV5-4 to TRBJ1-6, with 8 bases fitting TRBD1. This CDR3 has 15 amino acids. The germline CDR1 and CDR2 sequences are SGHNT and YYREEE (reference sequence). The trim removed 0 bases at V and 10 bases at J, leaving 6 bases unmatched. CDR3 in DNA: TGTGCCAGCAGCTTGGCTGACAGGGGATACTCACCCCTCCACTTT. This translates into CASSLADRGYSPLHF.